This T cell receptor beta chain comes out of a study of blood T cell repertoires in COVID-19. Study background: From T cells, B-cell-depleted T cells, or PBMCs came the material, which was cDNA or gDNA.

Germline V gene lookup returns CDR1 MNHEY and CDR2 SVGAGI. The length of the CDR3 is 12 residues. Trimming removed 7 bases from V and 5 bases from J, with 11 bases in between. TCRdb's table, derived via immunoSEQ multiplex PCR, lists solely in-frame clones and lacks some. Of about 68,000 clones listed, roughly 85% were seen once; the top ten hold over 7.5%. The sequence came from a man aged 25-45 years with acute or convalescent COVID-19. The V gene is TRBV6-5, the J gene TRBJ2-5; D is perhaps TRBD2 (6 bases). The specimen was peripheral blood. The CDR3 loop is CASTGGRETQYF. CDR3 DNA sequence: TGTGCCAGCACCGGGGGTCGGGAGACCCAGTACTTC.